Listed below are T cell receptor beta chains from one sample, sequenced in a study of control samples from healthy donors and cancer patients. TCRdb's table, derived via immunoSEQ multiplex PCR, lists solely in-frame clones and lacks some. This sample has around 70,000 clones, with less than 95% found just once. Material: blood. All receptors derive from a woman aged 25-40 years in good health. CDR3s include the opening cysteine and the closing phenylalanine or tryptophan. Fields, in order: J gene, clone size, D gene, V gene, CDR3 DNA, CDR3 protein. The D gene is left open where the match is weak. Size values are once, few and many counts, or a class for expanded clones, and some rows have none.

J gene: TRBJ2-5
clone size: once
D gene: NA
V gene: TRBV5-1
CDR3 DNA: TGCGCCAGCAGCTACCGGGGGGCTCAGGGAGAGACCCAGTACTTC
CDR3 protein: CASSYRGAQGETQYF

J gene: TRBJ1-1
clone size: NA
D gene: TRBD1
V gene: TRBV7-9
CDR3 DNA: TGTGCCAGCAGCTCCGGACAGGCCCGCGGCACTGAAGCTTTCTTT
CDR3 protein: CASSSGQARGTEAFF

J gene: TRBJ1-2
clone size: NA
D gene: NA
V gene: TRBV7-9
CDR3 DNA: TGTGCCAGCAGCTCGCACCCCGCTATGGGCTACACCTTC
CDR3 protein: CASSSHPAMGYTF

J gene: TRBJ1-4
clone size: NA
D gene: TRBD1
V gene: TRBV5-4
CDR3 DNA: TGTGCCAGCAGCTTGGCCTTGGCAGGGGGCCGGGAAAAACTGTTTTTT
CDR3 protein: CASSLALAGGREKLFF

J gene: TRBJ1-2
clone size: NA
D gene: TRBD1
V gene: TRBV13
CDR3 DNA: TGTGCCAGCAGCGCCCGGGACAGGGTCAAGTATGGCTACACCTTC
CDR3 protein: CASSARDRVKYGYTF

J gene: TRBJ2-2
clone size: NA
D gene: NA
V gene: TRBV5-1
CDR3 DNA: TGCGCCAGCAGCTTGGGCGCGGGGCAAAACACCGGGGAGCTGTTTTTT
CDR3 protein: CASSLGAGQNTGELFF

J gene: TRBJ2-5
clone size: few
D gene: NA
V gene: TRBV4-1
CDR3 DNA: TGCGCCAGCAGCCGTCTGGAGACAGAGACCCAGTACTTC
CDR3 protein: CASSRLETETQYF

J gene: TRBJ1-6
clone size: NA
D gene: TRBD1
V gene: TRBV4-2
CDR3 DNA: TGTGCCAGCAGCCAAGATAAGGGGGCAAATTCACCCCTCCACTTT
CDR3 protein: CASSQDKGANSPLHF

J gene: TRBJ2-1
clone size: NA
D gene: NA
V gene: TRBV3-1/TRBV3-2
CDR3 DNA: TGTGCCAGCAGCGAACGGGGGCGGAGGGGGGAGCAGTTCTTC
CDR3 protein: CASSERGRRGEQFF

J gene: TRBJ2-6
clone size: NA
D gene: NA
V gene: TRBV30
CDR3 DNA: TGTGCCTGGAGCCTAGGGGTTACTGGGGCCAACGTCCTGACTTTC
CDR3 protein: CAWSLGVTGANVLTF

J gene: TRBJ1-1
clone size: NA
D gene: NA
V gene: TRBV14
CDR3 DNA: TGTGCCAGCAGCCCTAATGGGGCTGAAGCTTTCTTT
CDR3 protein: CASSPNGAEAFF

J gene: TRBJ1-1
clone size: once
D gene: NA
V gene: TRBV6-5
CDR3 DNA: TGTGCCAGCAGGTATCGGGGAGCGGCTGAAGCTTTCTTT
CDR3 protein: CASRYRGAAEAFF

J gene: TRBJ1-4
clone size: NA
D gene: NA
V gene: TRBV2
CDR3 DNA: TGTGCCAGCAAGGAGGGGTATGAAAAACTGTTTTTT
CDR3 protein: CASKEGYEKLFF

J gene: TRBJ2-1
clone size: NA
D gene: NA
V gene: TRBV27
CDR3 DNA: TGTGCCAGCAGTCCTATGGGCAGGATAGGGCAGTTCTTC
CDR3 protein: CASSPMGRIGQFF

J gene: TRBJ1-5
clone size: NA
D gene: NA
V gene: TRBV2
CDR3 DNA: TGTGCCAGCAGTGAAGCCGGAGGGAGGGAGCCCCAGCATTTT
CDR3 protein: CASSEAGGREPQHF

J gene: TRBJ1-5
clone size: NA
D gene: TRBD1
V gene: TRBV10-2
CDR3 DNA: TGCGCCAGCAGTCCGGGACAGGGGATAGGCAATCAGCCCCAGCATTTT
CDR3 protein: CASSPGQGIGNQPQHF

J gene: TRBJ2-3
clone size: NA
D gene: TRBD1
V gene: TRBV6-5
CDR3 DNA: TGTGCCAGGGGGGTAGAGACAGGGGTCCCCTATACGCAGTATTTT
CDR3 protein: CARGVETGVPYTQYF

J gene: TRBJ1-5
clone size: NA
D gene: TRBD1
V gene: TRBV5-8
CDR3 DNA: TGTGCCAGCGACCTTAACAGGGGGCCCCAGCATTTT
CDR3 protein: CASDLNRGPQHF

J gene: TRBJ1-5
clone size: NA
D gene: NA
V gene: TRBV7-2
CDR3 DNA: TGTGCCAGCAGCTTAGCCGATCAGCCCCAGCATTTT
CDR3 protein: CASSLADQPQHF

J gene: TRBJ2-7
clone size: NA
D gene: NA
V gene: TRBV2
CDR3 DNA: TGTGCCAGCAGTGTTTTTGACGAGCAGTACTTC
CDR3 protein: CASSVFDEQYF

J gene: TRBJ1-1
clone size: NA
D gene: NA
V gene: TRBV2
CDR3 DNA: TGTGCCGGAAGAACCGGACTGAACACTGAAGCTTTCTTT
CDR3 protein: CAGRTGLNTEAFF

J gene: TRBJ2-5
clone size: NA
D gene: TRBD2
V gene: TRBV7-9
CDR3 DNA: TGTGCCAGCAGCCGGGACGGGAGGGTGGAAGAGACCCAGTACTTC
CDR3 protein: CASSRDGRVEETQYF

J gene: TRBJ1-2
clone size: NA
D gene: NA
V gene: TRBV4-2
CDR3 DNA: TGTGCCAGCAGCCAAGAGGTGATCAAGGGTGCCAACTATGGCTACACCTTC
CDR3 protein: CASSQEVIKGANYGYTF

J gene: TRBJ1-2
clone size: NA
D gene: NA
V gene: TRBV5-1
CDR3 DNA: TGCGCCAGCAGCTTAGGGGGGCTGATTAACTATGGCTACACCTTC
CDR3 protein: CASSLGGLINYGYTF

J gene: TRBJ1-1
clone size: NA
D gene: NA
V gene: TRBV11-2
CDR3 DNA: TGTGCCAGCAGCTTAGTAGGAGCTTTCTTT
CDR3 protein: CASSLVGAFF

J gene: TRBJ1-5
clone size: NA
D gene: NA
V gene: TRBV28
CDR3 DNA: TGTGCCAGCACCATGGGACATCTTATCGGTAATCAGCCCCAGCATTTT
CDR3 protein: CASTMGHLIGNQPQHF

J gene: TRBJ1-1
clone size: NA
D gene: NA
V gene: TRBV5-1
CDR3 DNA: TGCGCCAGCAGCTTGCCCCGGGACGCAGAAGCTTTCTTT
CDR3 protein: CASSLPRDAEAFF

J gene: TRBJ2-1
clone size: NA
D gene: NA
V gene: TRBV25-1
CDR3 DNA: TGTGCCAGCGGCAGCACCTTGGGCGGGGCCATTTACAATGAGCAGTTCTTC
CDR3 protein: CASGSTLGGAIYNEQFF

J gene: TRBJ2-5
clone size: once
D gene: NA
V gene: TRBV11-2
CDR3 DNA: TGTGCCAGCAGCTTAGTTGGTAATGAAGAGACCCAGTACTTC
CDR3 protein: CASSLVGNEETQYF

J gene: TRBJ2-1
clone size: NA
D gene: NA
V gene: TRBV11-2
CDR3 DNA: TGTGCCAGCAGCTTAGGGAGTAGTGGTTACAATGAGCAGTTCTTC
CDR3 protein: CASSLGSSGYNEQFF

J gene: TRBJ2-7
clone size: NA
D gene: NA
V gene: TRBV28
CDR3 DNA: TGTGCCACCCTCACAGGGAGGTCCTACGAGCAGTACTTC
CDR3 protein: CATLTGRSYEQYF

J gene: TRBJ1-1
clone size: NA
D gene: TRBD1
V gene: TRBV7-8
CDR3 DNA: TGTGCCAGCAGCTTAAATCGACAGGGTATTATGAACACTGAAGCTTTCTTT
CDR3 protein: CASSLNRQGIMNTEAFF

J gene: TRBJ1-4
clone size: NA
D gene: TRBD1
V gene: TRBV19
CDR3 DNA: TGTGCCAGTAGTATGGGAACAGGGGCCTCGAATGAAAAACTGTTTTTT
CDR3 protein: CASSMGTGASNEKLFF

J gene: TRBJ1-6
clone size: NA
D gene: NA
V gene: TRBV5-1
CDR3 DNA: TGCGCCAGCGGGATACAATGGGGTGGGAATTCACCCCTCCACTTT
CDR3 protein: CASGIQWGGNSPLHF

J gene: TRBJ1-2
clone size: NA
D gene: NA
V gene: TRBV3-1/TRBV3-2
CDR3 DNA: TGTGCCAGCAGCCAACGATTCACTATCTATGGCTACACCTTC
CDR3 protein: CASSQRFTIYGYTF

J gene: TRBJ1-3
clone size: once
D gene: TRBD1
V gene: TRBV4-1
CDR3 DNA: TGCGCCCCCCGCCGACAGGGGACTAGTGGAAACACCATATATTTT
CDR3 protein: CAPRRQGTSGNTIYF

J gene: TRBJ2-1
clone size: NA
D gene: TRBD2
V gene: TRBV7-9
CDR3 DNA: TGTGCCAGCAGCTTAGAAGCGGGGGGGAACAATGAGCAGTTCTTC
CDR3 protein: CASSLEAGGNNEQFF

J gene: TRBJ2-3
clone size: NA
D gene: NA
V gene: TRBV3-1/TRBV3-2
CDR3 DNA: TGTGCCAGCCTGGGCGGGGATACGCAGTATTTT
CDR3 protein: CASLGGDTQYF

J gene: TRBJ1-1
clone size: NA
D gene: NA
V gene: TRBV19
CDR3 DNA: TGTGCCAGTACCCCCTCAACAGGGTTCACTGAAGCTTTCTTT
CDR3 protein: CASTPSTGFTEAFF

J gene: TRBJ2-2
clone size: NA
D gene: TRBD1
V gene: TRBV4-1
CDR3 DNA: TGCGCCAGCAGCCTCGAACCGGGACAGGGGAGCACCGGGGAGCTGTTTTTT
CDR3 protein: CASSLEPGQGSTGELFF

J gene: TRBJ1-2
clone size: once
D gene: NA
V gene: TRBV3-1/TRBV3-2
CDR3 DNA: TGTGCCAGCAGCCCCCAGTATCTCGATGGCTACACCTTC
CDR3 protein: CASSPQYLDGYTF

J gene: TRBJ1-3
clone size: NA
D gene: NA
V gene: TRBV13
CDR3 DNA: TGTGCCAGCAGCCAATATCGGGGGCTTTCTGGAAACACTATATATTTT
CDR3 protein: CASSQYRGLSGNTIYF

J gene: TRBJ1-6
clone size: NA
D gene: TRBD1
V gene: TRBV3-1/TRBV3-2
CDR3 DNA: TGTGCCAGCAGCCAGGGGGACAGGAAGAATTCACCCCTCCACTTT
CDR3 protein: CASSQGDRKNSPLHF

J gene: TRBJ1-6
clone size: few
D gene: NA
V gene: TRBV30
CDR3 DNA: TGTGCCTGGAGTGGAGGGTTCGATAATTCACCCCTCCACTTT
CDR3 protein: CAWSGGFDNSPLHF

J gene: TRBJ1-4
clone size: NA
D gene: TRBD1
V gene: TRBV7-7
CDR3 DNA: TGTGCTAGCAGCCTGGGACAGAATGAAAAACTGTTTTTT
CDR3 protein: CASSLGQNEKLFF

J gene: TRBJ2-5
clone size: NA
D gene: NA
V gene: TRBV5-1
CDR3 DNA: TGCGCCAGCAGCTTGCCAGCGACCGGGCGACACCAAGAGACCCAGTACTTC
CDR3 protein: CASSLPATGRHQETQYF

J gene: TRBJ2-3
clone size: NA
D gene: TRBD1
V gene: TRBV6-5
CDR3 DNA: TGTGCCAGCAGTCTACAGGGGGGAAGCACAGATACGCAGTATTTT
CDR3 protein: CASSLQGGSTDTQYF

J gene: TRBJ2-3
clone size: NA
D gene: NA
V gene: TRBV19
CDR3 DNA: TGTGCCAGTAGATCCCCACGAAGCACAGATACGCAGTATTTT
CDR3 protein: CASRSPRSTDTQYF

J gene: TRBJ1-1
clone size: once
D gene: NA
V gene: TRBV29-1
CDR3 DNA: TGCAGCGGGCGGTTGGGGAGCACTGAAGCTTTCTTT
CDR3 protein: CSGRLGSTEAFF